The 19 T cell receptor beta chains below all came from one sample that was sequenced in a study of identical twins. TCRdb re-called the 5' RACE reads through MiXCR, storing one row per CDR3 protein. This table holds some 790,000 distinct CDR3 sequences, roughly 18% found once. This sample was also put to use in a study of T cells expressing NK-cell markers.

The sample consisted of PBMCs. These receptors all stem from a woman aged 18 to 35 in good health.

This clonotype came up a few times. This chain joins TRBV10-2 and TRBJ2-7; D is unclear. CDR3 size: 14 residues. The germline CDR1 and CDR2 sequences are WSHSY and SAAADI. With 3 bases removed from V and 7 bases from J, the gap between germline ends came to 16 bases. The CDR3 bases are TGCGCCAGCAGTGATCCTCAGAAGGCTGGGGAGCAGTACTTC. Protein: CASSDPQKAGEQYF.

CDR3 nucleotides: TGTGCCAGCAGCCAAGGAGGGATGAACACTGAAGCTTTCTTT. This gives the protein CASSQGGMNTEAFF. The rearrangement links TRBV3-1 to TRBJ1-1, with D hard to call. CDR1 and CDR2 from the germline V gene are LGHDT and YNNKEL (reference sequence). V was shortened by 1 base and J by 0 bases, with 6 bases between the two germline ends. The CDR3 sequence is 14 residues long.

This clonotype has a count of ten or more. Here the CDR3 DNA reads TGCAGCGGGGTAGCGGGGGGGTCCGAGCAGTACTTC. This encodes CSGVAGGSEQYF. The chain employs TRBV29-1 and TRBJ2-7; 11 bases are a match to TRBD2. V shed 7 bases, J shed 6 bases, and the junction held 5 bases outside the gene matches. CDR3 length equals 12 residues. CDR1 is SQVTM and CDR2 is ANQGSEA in the germline V gene.

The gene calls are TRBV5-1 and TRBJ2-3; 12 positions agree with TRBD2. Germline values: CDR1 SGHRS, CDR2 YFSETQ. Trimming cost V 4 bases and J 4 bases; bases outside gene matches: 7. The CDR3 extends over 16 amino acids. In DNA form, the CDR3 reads TGCGCCAGCAGCCACCTAGCGGGGGGGAGATCAGATACGCAGTATTTT. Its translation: CASSHLAGGRSDTQYF.

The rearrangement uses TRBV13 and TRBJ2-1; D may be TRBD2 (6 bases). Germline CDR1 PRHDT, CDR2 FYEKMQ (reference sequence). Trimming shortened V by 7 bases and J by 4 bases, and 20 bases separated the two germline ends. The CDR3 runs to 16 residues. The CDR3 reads CASTSRKLARYNEQFF. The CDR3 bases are TGTGCCAGCACCTCCCGGAAGCTAGCGAGATACAATGAGCAGTTCTTC. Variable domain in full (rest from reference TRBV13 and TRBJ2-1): AAGVIQSPRHLIKEKRETATLKCYPIPRHDTVYWYQQGPGQDPQFLISFYEKMQSDKGSIPDRFSAQQFSDYHSELNMSSLELGDSALYFCASTSRKLARYNEQFFGPGTRLTVL.

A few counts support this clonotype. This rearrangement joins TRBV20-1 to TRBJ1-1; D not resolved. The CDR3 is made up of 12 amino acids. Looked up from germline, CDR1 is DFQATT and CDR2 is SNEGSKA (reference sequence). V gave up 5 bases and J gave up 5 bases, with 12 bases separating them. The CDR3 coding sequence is TGCAGTGCTCCTGGGCTCGGTACTGAAGCTTTCTTT. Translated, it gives CSAPGLGTEAFF.

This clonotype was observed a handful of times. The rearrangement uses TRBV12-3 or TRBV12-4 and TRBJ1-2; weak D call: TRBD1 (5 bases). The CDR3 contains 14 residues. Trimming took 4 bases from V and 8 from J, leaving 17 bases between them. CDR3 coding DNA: TGTGCCAGCAGTTACACGGGACCAATAAAAGGCTACACCTTC. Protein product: CASSYTGPIKGYTF.

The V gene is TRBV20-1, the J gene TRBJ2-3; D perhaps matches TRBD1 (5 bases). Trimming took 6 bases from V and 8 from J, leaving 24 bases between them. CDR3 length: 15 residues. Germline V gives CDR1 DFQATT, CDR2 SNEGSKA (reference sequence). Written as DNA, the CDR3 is TGCAGTGCCCCCCGCAGCGCCGACTTTCAGGGTACGCAGTATTTT. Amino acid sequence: CSAPRSADFQGTQYF.

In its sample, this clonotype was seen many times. This CDR3 is CSPQRDSSTDTQYF. The CDR3 DNA sequence: TGCAGTCCACAGCGGGACTCTTCCACAGATACGCAGTATTTT. The chain recombines TRBV20-1 with TRBJ2-3; 7 nucleotides align to TRBD2. The germline V gene encodes CDR1 DFQATT and CDR2 SNEGSKA (reference sequence). The CDR3 has 14 residues. V shed 8 bases, J shed 2 bases, and the junction held 10 bases outside the gene matches.

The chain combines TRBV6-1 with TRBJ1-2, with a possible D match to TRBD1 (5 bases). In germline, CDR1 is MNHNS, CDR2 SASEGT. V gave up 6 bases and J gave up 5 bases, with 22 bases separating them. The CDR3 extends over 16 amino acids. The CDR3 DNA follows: TGTGCCAGCAGGCTCGGGGTTAAAGGGGCTTTGTATGGCTACACCTTC. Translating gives CASRLGVKGALYGYTF.

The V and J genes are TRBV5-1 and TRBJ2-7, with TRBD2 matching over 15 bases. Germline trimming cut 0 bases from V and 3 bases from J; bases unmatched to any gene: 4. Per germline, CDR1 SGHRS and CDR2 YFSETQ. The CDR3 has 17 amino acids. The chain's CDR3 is CASSLGGTSGGNYEQYF. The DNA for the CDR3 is TGCGCCAGCAGCTTGGGAGGGACTAGCGGGGGGAACTACGAGCAGTACTTC.

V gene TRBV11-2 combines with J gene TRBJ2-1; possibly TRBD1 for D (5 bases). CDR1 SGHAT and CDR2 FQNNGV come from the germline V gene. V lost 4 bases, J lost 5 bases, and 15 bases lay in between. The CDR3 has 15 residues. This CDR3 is CASSWVAPRDNEQFF. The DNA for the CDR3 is TGTGCCAGCAGCTGGGTAGCTCCCAGGGACAATGAGCAGTTCTTC.

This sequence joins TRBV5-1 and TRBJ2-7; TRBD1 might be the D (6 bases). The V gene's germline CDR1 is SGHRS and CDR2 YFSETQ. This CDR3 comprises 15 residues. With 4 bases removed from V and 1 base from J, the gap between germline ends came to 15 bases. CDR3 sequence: CASSQEGVRSYEQYF. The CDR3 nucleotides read TGCGCCAGCAGCCAAGAGGGGGTCCGGTCCTACGAGCAGTACTTC.

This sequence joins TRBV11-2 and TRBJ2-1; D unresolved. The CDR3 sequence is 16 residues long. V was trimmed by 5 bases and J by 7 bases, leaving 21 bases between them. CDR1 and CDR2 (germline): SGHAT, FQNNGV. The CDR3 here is CASSIRSMGIGNEQFF. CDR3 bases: TGTGCCAGCAGCATCCGTAGCATGGGGATAGGTAATGAGCAGTTCTTC.

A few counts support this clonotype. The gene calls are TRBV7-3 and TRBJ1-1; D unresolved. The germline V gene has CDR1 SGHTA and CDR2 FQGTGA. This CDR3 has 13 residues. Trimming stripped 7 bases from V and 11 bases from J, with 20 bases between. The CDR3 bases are TGTGCCAGCACCGAAACAATAGGGAGGGATGCTTTCTTT. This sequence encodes CASTETIGRDAFF.

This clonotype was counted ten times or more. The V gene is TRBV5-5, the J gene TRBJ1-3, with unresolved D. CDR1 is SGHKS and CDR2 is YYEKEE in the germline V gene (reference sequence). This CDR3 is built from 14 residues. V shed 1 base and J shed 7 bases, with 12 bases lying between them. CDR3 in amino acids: CASSLTPRSNTIYF. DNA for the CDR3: TGTGCCAGCAGCTTGACTCCCCGGTCTAACACCATATATTTT. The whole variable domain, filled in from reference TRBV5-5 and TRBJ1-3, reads DAGVTQSPTHLIKTRGQQVTLRCSPISGHKSVSWYQQVLGQGPQFIFQYYEKEERGRGNFPDRFSARQFPNYSSELNVNALLLGDSALYLCASSLTPRSNTIYFGEGSWLTVV.

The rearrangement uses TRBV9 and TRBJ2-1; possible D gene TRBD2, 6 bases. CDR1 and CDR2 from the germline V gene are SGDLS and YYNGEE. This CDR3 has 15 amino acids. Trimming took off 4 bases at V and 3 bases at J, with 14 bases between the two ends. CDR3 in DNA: TGTGCCAGCAGCTTCCAGGAGGGGCACTACAATGAGCAGTTCTTC. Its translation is CASSFQEGHYNEQFF.

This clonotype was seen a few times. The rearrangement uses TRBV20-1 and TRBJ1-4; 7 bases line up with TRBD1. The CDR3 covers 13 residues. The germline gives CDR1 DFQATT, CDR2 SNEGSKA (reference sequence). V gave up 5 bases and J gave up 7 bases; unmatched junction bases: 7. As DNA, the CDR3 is TGCAGTGCTGAGGGGGCGCGGGGTGAAAAACTGTTTTTT. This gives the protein CSAEGARGEKLFF.

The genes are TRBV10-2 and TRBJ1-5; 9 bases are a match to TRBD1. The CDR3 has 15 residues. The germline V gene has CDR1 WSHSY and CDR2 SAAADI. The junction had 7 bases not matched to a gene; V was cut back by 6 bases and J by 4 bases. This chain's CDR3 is CASSPPGTGNQPQHF. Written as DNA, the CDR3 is TGCGCCAGCAGCCCACCCGGGACAGGGAATCAGCCCCAGCATTTT.